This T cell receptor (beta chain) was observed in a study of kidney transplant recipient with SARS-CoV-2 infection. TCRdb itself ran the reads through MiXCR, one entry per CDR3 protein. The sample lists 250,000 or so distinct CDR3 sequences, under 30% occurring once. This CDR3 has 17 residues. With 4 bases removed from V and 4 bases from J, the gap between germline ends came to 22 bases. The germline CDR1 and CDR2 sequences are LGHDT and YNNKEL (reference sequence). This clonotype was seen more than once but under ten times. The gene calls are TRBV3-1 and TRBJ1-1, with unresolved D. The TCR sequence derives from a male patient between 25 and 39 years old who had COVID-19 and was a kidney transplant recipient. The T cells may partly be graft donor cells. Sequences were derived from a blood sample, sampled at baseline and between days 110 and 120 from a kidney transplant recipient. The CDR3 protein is CASSLKPPISIRTEAFF. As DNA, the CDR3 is TGTGCCAGCAGCCTAAAGCCTCCCATTTCAATTCGCACTGAAGCTTTCTTT. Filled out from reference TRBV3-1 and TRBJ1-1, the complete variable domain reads DTAVSQTPKYLVTQMGNDKSIKCEQNLGHDTMYWYKQDSKKFLKIMFSYNNKELIINETVPNRFSPKSPDKAHLNLHINSLELGDSAVYFCASSLKPPISIRTEAFFGQGTRLTVV.